This T cell receptor beta chain is from a study of blood T cell repertoires in COVID-19. Study at large: COVID-19 samples, acute and convalescent, were from the United States, Italy and Spain. PBMCs, B-cell-depleted T cells, or T cells were the source of the cDNA or gDNA that made up the material.

Germline V gene data show CDR1 as WNHNN and CDR2 as SYGVQD (reference sequence). Trimming removed 0 bases at V and 3 bases at J, with 11 bases between. This CDR3 is built from 15 residues. Living in 20 to 30 US areas, the participants were between about 18 and 90 years of age. Participant-reported clinical history was the basis for cohort assignment. The protocol was immunoSEQ multiplex PCR, while the TCRdb copy is restricted to in-frame clones and leaves out a portion. The profile covers 150,000 to 200,000 clones, with around 90% appearing a single time and about 9.4% taken by the ten largest. This clonotype originated in a woman under 30 who had recovered from COVID-19. The sequenced sample was PBMCs or T cells enriched from blood (not recorded which). J is TRBJ1-2 and V is TRBV10-1; D remains unclear. The CDR3 protein is CASSESPGPDYGYTF. The CDR3, as DNA: TGCGCCAGCAGTGAGTCGCCAGGTCCCGACTATGGCTACACCTTC.